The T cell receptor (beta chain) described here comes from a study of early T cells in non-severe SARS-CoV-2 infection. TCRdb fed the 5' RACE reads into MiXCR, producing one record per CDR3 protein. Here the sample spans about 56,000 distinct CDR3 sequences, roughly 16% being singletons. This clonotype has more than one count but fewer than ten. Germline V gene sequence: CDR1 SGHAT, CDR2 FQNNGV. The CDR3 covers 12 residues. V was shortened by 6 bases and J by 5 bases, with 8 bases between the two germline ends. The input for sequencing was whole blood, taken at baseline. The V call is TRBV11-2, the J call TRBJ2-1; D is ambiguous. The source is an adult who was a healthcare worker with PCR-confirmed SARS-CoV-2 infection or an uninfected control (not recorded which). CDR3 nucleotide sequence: TGTGCCAGCAGTCCAATTAACAATGAGCAGTTCTTC. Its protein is CASSPINNEQFF.